The 11 T cell receptor beta chains given below trace back to one sample, sequenced in a study of naive and memory T cell subsets. General study results and limits: A few larger clonotypes appeared in naive repertoires, especially CD8, possibly memory cells re-expressing CD45RA.

The beta constant-region primer was an equimolar mix of two oligonucleotides covering TRBC1 and TRBC2. Four rounds of PCR amplified the ligated cDNA using nested alpha and beta constant-region primers plus SP2. A single record per CDR3 protein comes from TCRdb applying MiXCR to the UMI-ligation and nested PCR reads. The data hold around 100,000 distinct CDR3 sequences, with more than 12% observed a single time. These receptors have no known antigen. Sequenced material: naive CD8+ T cells from blood. These receptors were taken from a human donor in good health.

This clonotype was picked up many times. This chain links TRBV12-3 or TRBV12-4 with TRBJ1-1, with D unclear. Trimming left V 7 bases short and J 1 base short, with 10 bases between. The CDR3 has 13 residues. This CDR3 reads CASTGPGNTEAFF. As DNA, the CDR3 is TGTGCCAGCACGGGCCCGGGGAACACTGAAGCTTTCTTT.

In its sample, this clonotype was seen a few times. This chain connects TRBV4-1 to TRBJ1-1; D not certain. The length of the CDR3 is 14 residues. Trimming took 0 bases from V and 3 from J, leaving 8 bases between them. CDR1 MGHRA and CDR2 YSYEKL come from the germline V gene. The DNA for the CDR3 is TGCGCCAGCAGCCAAGACGGACTTGACACTGAAGCTTTCTTT. This translates into CASSQDGLDTEAFF.

The chain is built from TRBV12-3 or TRBV12-4 and TRBJ2-4; the D gene is possibly TRBD1 (6 bases). Trimming removed 4 bases at V and 2 bases at J, with 12 bases between. This CDR3 has 15 residues. The CDR3 bases are TGTGCCAGCAGTTCCCCAGGGGAAACCAAAAACATTCAGTACTTC. Translating gives CASSSPGETKNIQYF.

The chain is built from TRBV20-1 and TRBJ2-1, with D possibly being TRBD1 (7 bases). Germline V gives CDR1 DFQATT, CDR2 SNEGSKA (reference sequence). This CDR3 region has 11 residues. V dropped 0 bases and J dropped 14 bases, with 11 bases sitting between them. The CDR3 DNA sequence: TGCAGTGCTAGAGATAGCGGACAGGAGTTCTTC. Encoded protein: CSARDSGQEFF.

This clonotype was recorded once. The CDR3 coding sequence is TGTGCCACAACCTCGGGACAGACCCCCTACGAGCAGTACTTC. Translation: CATTSGQTPYEQYF. This chain uses TRBV18 with TRBJ2-7, with TRBD1 matching 7 bases. J lost 2 bases, V lost 10 bases, and 11 bases had no gene match. CDR3 length: 14 residues. Per the germline V gene, CDR1 is KGHSH and CDR2 is LQKENI.

This clonotype was recorded at least ten times. The rearrangement links TRBV19 to TRBJ2-1; 8 bases match TRBD1. With 9 bases clipped from V and 9 bases from J, the junction kept 1 base outside the gene matches. CDR1 is LNHDA and CDR2 is SQIVND in the germline V gene (reference sequence). This CDR3 spans 10 amino acids. The CDR3 DNA sequence: TGTGCCAGCCAGGGGGCTGAGCAGTTCTTC. The encoded protein is CASQGAEQFF.

The chain couples TRBV19 to TRBJ2-7; D gene uncertain. CDR3 size: 16 residues. V lost 5 bases to trimming and J lost 2 bases, with 19 bases between them. CDR1 and CDR2 (germline): LNHDA, SQIVND (reference sequence). CDR3 sequence: CASSPRRGRDPYEQYF. As DNA, the CDR3 is TGTGCCAGTAGTCCCCGCCGCGGACGTGACCCCTACGAGCAGTACTTC. The complete variable domain, with remaining parts taken from reference TRBV19 and TRBJ2-7, reads DGGITQSPKYLFRKEGQNVTLSCEQNLNHDAMYWYRQDPGQGLRLIYYSQIVNDFQKGDIAEGYSVSREKKESFPLTVTSAQKNPTAFYLCASSPRRGRDPYEQYFGPGTRLTVT.

This clonotype showed up just a few times. The chain carries TRBV6-2 or TRBV6-3 and TRBJ2-1, with 9 bases lining up with TRBD1. The V segment lost 6 bases and the J segment 4 bases; nucleotides outside the gene matches: 13. Germline V gene data show CDR1 as MNHEY and CDR2 as SVGEGT. The length of the CDR3 is 17 residues. CDR3: CASSARLTGGPYNEQFF. CDR3 coding DNA: TGTGCCAGCAGCGCCCGATTGACAGGGGGTCCATACAATGAGCAGTTCTTC.

Comment on this clonotype: One end of the junction is discordant with germline, which a read error may explain. The chain carries TRBV9 and TRBJ2-7; no definite D call. The V gene's germline CDR1 is SGDLS and CDR2 YYNGEE. This CDR3 spans 13 amino acids. The CDR3 protein is CASSPVPSHEQYF. DNA for the CDR3: TGTGCCAGCAGCCCCGTCCCCTCCCACGAGCAGTACTTC.

The sample holds many counts of this clonotype. V and J are TRBV12-3 or TRBV12-4 and TRBJ2-3; tentative D call: TRBD2 (6 bases). The CDR3 has 15 amino acids. V lost 5 bases, J lost 2 bases, and 14 bases lay in between. As DNA, the CDR3 is TGTGCCAGCAGTCCTCCCCGGGAGAACACAGATACGCAGTATTTT. Protein product: CASSPPRENTDTQYF.

Only a few counts were recorded for this clonotype. Here the CDR3 DNA reads TGTGCCAGCAGCTTAGCACTAGCGGGACTCCCCTATGAGCAGTTCTTC. Translation: CASSLALAGLPYEQFF. The chain uses TRBV11-3 and TRBJ2-1; 10 bases line up with TRBD2. After removal of 1 base from V and 8 bases from J, the junction contained 8 bases not matched to a gene. The CDR3 loop spans 16 amino acids. Germline V lookup: CDR1 SGHNT, CDR2 YENEEA.